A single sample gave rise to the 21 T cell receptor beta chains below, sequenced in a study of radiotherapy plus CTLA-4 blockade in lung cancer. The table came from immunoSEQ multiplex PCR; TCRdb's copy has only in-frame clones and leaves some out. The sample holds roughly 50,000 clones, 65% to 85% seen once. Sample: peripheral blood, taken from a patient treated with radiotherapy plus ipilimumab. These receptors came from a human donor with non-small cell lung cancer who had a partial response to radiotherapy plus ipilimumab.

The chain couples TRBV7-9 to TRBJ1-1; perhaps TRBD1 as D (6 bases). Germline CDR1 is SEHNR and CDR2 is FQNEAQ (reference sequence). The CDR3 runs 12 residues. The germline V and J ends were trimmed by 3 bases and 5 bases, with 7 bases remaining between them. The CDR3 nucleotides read TGTGCCAGCAGCTTTCAGGGGACTGAAGCTTTCTTT. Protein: CASSFQGTEAFF.

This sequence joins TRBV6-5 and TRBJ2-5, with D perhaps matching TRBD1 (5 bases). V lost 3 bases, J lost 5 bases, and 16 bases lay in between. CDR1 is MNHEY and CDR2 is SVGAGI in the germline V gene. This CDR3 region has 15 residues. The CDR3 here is CASSYREGVWETQYF. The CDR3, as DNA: TGTGCCAGCAGTTATCGAGAAGGGGTTTGGGAGACCCAGTACTTC.

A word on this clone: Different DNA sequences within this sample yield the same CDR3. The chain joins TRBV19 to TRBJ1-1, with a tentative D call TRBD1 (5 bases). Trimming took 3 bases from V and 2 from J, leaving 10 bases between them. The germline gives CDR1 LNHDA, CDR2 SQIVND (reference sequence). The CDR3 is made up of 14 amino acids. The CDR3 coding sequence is TGTGCCAGTAGTATTACAGGCGGAAACACTGAAGCTTTCTTT. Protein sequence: CASSITGGNTEAFF.

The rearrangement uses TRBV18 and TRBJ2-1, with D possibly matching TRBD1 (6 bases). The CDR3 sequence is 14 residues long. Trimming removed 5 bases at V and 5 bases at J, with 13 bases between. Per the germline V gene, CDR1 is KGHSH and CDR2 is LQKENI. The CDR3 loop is CASSDRIGDNEQFF. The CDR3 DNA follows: TGTGCCAGCTCAGACAGGATCGGGGACAATGAGCAGTTCTTC. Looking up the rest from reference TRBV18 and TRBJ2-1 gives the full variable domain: NAGVMQNPRHLVRRRGQEARLRCSPMKGHSHVYWYRQLPEEGLKFMVYLQKENIIDESGMPKERFSAEFPKEGPSILRIQQVVRGDSAAYFCASSDRIGDNEQFFGPGTRLTVL.

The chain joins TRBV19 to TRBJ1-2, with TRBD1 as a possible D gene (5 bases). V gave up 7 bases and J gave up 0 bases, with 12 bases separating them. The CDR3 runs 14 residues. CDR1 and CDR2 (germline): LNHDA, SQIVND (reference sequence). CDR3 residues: CASTRQSSNYGYTF. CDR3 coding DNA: TGTGCCAGTACCAGACAGTCATCTAACTATGGCTACACCTTC.

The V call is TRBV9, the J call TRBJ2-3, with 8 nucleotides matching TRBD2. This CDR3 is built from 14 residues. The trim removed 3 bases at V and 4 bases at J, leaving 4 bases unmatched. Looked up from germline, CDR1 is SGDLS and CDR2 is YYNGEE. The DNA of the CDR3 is TGTGCCAGCAGCGCGGGGGGGCCGGCAGATACGCAGTATTTT. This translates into CASSAGGPADTQYF. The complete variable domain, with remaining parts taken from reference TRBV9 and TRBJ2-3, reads DSGVTQTPKHLITATGQRVTLRCSPRSGDLSVYWYQQSLDQGLQFLIQYYNGEERAKGNILERFSAQQFPDLHSELNLSSLELGDSALYFCASSAGGPADTQYFGPGTRLTVL.

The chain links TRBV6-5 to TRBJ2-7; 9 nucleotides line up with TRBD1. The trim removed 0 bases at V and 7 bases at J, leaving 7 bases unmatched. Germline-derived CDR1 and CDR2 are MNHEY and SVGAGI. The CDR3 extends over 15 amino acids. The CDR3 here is CASSYSSTGGREQYF. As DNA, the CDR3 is TGTGCCAGCAGTTACTCGAGCACAGGGGGCAGGGAGCAGTACTTC.

In DNA form, the CDR3 reads TGTGCCAGCAGTTACTCCCGGGAGAAAAAGAACACTGAAGCTTTCTTT. Translating gives CASSYSREKKNTEAFF. The chain combines TRBV6-5 with TRBJ1-1, with D unclear. In germline, CDR1 is MNHEY, CDR2 SVGAGI. V was shortened by 0 bases and J by 1 base, with 12 bases between the two germline ends. This CDR3 contains 16 residues.

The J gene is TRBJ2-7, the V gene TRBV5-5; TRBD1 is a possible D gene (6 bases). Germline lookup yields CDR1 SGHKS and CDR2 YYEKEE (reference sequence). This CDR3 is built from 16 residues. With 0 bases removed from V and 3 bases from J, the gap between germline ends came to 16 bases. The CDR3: CASSLGGGQKIYEQYF. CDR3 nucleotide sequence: TGTGCCAGCAGCTTGGGTGGAGGACAGAAGATCTACGAGCAGTACTTC.

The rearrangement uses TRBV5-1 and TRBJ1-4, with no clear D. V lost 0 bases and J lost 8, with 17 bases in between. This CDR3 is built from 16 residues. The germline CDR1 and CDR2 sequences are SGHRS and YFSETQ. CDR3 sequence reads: CASSLAVNPRREKLFF. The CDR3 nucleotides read TGCGCCAGCAGCTTGGCCGTAAACCCTCGTCGGGAAAAACTGTTTTTT.

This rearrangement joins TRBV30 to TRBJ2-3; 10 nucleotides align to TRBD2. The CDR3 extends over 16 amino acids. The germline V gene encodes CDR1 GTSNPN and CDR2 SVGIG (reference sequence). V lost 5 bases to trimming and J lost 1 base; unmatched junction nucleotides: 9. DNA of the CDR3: TGTGCCTGGGGCGTGGGACTAGCGAGTGGCACAGATACGCAGTATTTT. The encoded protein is CAWGVGLASGTDTQYF.

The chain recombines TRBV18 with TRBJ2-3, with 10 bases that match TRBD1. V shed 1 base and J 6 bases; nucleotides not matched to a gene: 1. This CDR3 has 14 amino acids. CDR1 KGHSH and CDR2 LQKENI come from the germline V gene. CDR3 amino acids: CASSPLGQGDTQYF. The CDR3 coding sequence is TGTGCCAGCTCACCACTGGGACAGGGGGATACGCAGTATTTT.

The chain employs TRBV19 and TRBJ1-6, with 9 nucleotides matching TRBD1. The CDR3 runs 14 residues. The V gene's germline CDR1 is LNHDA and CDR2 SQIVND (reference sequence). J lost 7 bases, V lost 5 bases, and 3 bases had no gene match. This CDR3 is CASSYRGRNSPLHF. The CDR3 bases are TGTGCCAGTAGTTACAGGGGGCGAAATTCACCCCTCCACTTT.

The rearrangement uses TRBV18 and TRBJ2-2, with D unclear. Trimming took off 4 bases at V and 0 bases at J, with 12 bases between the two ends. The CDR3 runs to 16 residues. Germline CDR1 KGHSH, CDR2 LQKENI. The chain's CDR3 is CASSLGATTNTGELFF. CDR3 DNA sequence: TGTGCCAGCTCACTCGGCGCAACTACGAACACCGGGGAGCTGTTTTTT.

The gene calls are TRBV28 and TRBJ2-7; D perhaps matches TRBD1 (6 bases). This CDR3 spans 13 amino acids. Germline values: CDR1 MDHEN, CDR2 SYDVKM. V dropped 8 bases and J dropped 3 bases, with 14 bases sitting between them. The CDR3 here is CASGGTPFYEQYF. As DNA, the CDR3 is TGTGCCAGCGGGGGCACCCCCTTCTACGAGCAGTACTTC. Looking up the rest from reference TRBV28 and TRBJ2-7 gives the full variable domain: DVKVTQSSRYLVKRTGEKVFLECVQDMDHENMFWYRQDPGLGLRLIYFSYDVKMKEKGDIPEGYSVSREKKERFSLILESASTNQTSMYLCASGGTPFYEQYFGPGTRLTVT.

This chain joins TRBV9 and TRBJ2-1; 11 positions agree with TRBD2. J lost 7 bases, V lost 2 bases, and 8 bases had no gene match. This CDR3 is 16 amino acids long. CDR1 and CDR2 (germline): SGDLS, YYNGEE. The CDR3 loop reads CASSVASGGSRNEQFF. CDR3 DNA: TGTGCCAGCAGCGTCGCTAGCGGGGGGAGTAGAAATGAGCAGTTCTTC. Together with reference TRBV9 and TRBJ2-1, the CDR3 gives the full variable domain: DSGVTQTPKHLITATGQRVTLRCSPRSGDLSVYWYQQSLDQGLQFLIQYYNGEERAKGNILERFSAQQFPDLHSELNLSSLELGDSALYFCASSVASGGSRNEQFFGPGTRLTVL.

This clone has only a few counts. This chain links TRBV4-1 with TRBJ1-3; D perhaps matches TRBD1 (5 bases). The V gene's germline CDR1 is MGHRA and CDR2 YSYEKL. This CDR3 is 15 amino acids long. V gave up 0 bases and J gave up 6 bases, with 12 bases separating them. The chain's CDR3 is CASSQDGNRLNTIYF. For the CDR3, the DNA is TGCGCCAGCAGCCAAGATGGGAACAGGCTAAACACCATATATTTT.

CDR3 nucleotides: TGTGCCAGCAGTTACTCGACAGGGGATAATTCACCCCTCCACTTT. Protein: CASSYSTGDNSPLHF. The V and J genes are TRBV6-5 and TRBJ1-6; 8 bases match TRBD1. J gave up 5 bases and V 0 bases, and 0 bases lay outside the gene matches. From germline, CDR1 is MNHEY and CDR2 SVGAGI. The CDR3 covers 15 residues.

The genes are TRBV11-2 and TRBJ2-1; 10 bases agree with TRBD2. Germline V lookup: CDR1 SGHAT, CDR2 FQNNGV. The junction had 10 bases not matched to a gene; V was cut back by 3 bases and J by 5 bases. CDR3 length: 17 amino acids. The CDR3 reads CASSLVGLAGADNEQFF. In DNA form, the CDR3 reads TGTGCCAGCAGCTTGGTTGGGCTAGCGGGGGCCGACAATGAGCAGTTCTTC.

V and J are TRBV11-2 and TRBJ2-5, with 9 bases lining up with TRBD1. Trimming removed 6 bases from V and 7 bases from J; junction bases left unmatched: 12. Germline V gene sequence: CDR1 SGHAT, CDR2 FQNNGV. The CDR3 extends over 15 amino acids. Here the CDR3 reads CASSSDRGRSGTQYF. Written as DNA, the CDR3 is TGTGCCAGCAGTTCGGACAGGGGACGCTCGGGGACCCAGTACTTC.

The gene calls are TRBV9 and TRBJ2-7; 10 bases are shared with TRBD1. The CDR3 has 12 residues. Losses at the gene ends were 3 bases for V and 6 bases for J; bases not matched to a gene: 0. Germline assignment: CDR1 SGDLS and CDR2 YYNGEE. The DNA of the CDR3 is TGTGCCAGCAGCGGGACAGGGGGCGAGCAGTACTTC. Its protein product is CASSGTGGEQYF.